What follows describes a single T cell receptor beta chain. The data were obtained in a study of control samples from healthy donors and cancer patients. The CDR3 extends over 14 amino acids. CDR1 is SGHNT, CDR2 YENEEA, per germline. V was pared by 5 bases and J by 5 bases, with 15 bases between. The assay was immunoSEQ multiplex PCR, and TCRdb's table has in-frame clones only and misses some. Here the sample spans 150,000 or so clones, roughly 94% being singletons. The sample taken for sequencing was blood. V and J are TRBV11-3 and TRBJ1-1, with D uncertain. The sequence came from a man in his forties or fifties in good health. CDR3 loop: CASSLTGGGTEAFF. CDR3 in DNA: TGTGCCAGCAGCCTGACTGGCGGTGGTACTGAAGCTTTCTTT.